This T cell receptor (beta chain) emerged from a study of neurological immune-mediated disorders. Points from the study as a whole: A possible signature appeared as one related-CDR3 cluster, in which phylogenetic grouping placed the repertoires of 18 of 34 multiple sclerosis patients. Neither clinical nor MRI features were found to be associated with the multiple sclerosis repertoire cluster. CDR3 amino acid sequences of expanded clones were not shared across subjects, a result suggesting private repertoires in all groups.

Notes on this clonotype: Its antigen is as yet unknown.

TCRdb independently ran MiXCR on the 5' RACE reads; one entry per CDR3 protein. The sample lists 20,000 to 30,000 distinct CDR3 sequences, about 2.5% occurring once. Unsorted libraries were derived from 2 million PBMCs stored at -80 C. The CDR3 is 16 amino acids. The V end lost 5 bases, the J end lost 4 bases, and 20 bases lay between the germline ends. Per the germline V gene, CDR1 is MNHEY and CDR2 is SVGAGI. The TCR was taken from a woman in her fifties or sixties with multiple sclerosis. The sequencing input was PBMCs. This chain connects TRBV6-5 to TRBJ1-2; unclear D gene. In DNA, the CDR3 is TGTGCCAGCAGTCCCGGACTGCTCGAGGGAGGCTATGGCTACACCTTC. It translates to CASSPGLLEGGYGYTF.